The rows below give T cell receptor beta chains drawn from one sample of a study of cytomegalovirus exposure and HLA in healthy donors. The method was immunoSEQ multiplex PCR; TCRdb's version includes in-frame clones alone and lacks a portion of them. This specimen shows 45,000 to 55,000 clones; the ten leading clones hold 8% to 13%. Sequencing input: PBMCs. The receptors come from a woman in her forties or fifties in good health and CMV-seropositive. Each CDR3 is given without its conserved first and last residue.

V gene: TRBV5-1; CDR3 protein: ASSKQVLTEAF
V gene: TRBV9; CDR3 protein: ASSITAGVNTGELF
V gene: TRBV14; CDR3 protein: ASSQAPGQGPGMNTEAF
V gene: TRBV25-1; CDR3 protein: ASSRGASYEQY
V gene: TRBV15; CDR3 protein: ATSRDGQGAYGYT
V gene: TRBV18; CDR3 protein: ASSPSLTGADTQY
V gene: TRBV6-5; CDR3 protein: ASRPRQGPYNEQF
V gene: TRBV11-2; CDR3 protein: ASSRQAVNYGYT
V gene: TRBV4-1; CDR3 protein: ASSQAPGQDYNEKLF
V gene: TRBV5-1; CDR3 protein: ASSSRPGSSYEQY
V gene: TRBV7-7; CDR3 protein: ASSPLRGGYNEQF
V gene: TRBV30; CDR3 protein: AWSSGVGYT
V gene: TRBV19; CDR3 protein: ASSTTTPDTEAF
V gene: TRBV5-1; CDR3 protein: ASSSTAQNTEAF
V gene: TRBV5-1; CDR3 protein: ASSPNQETQY
V gene: TRBV6-5; CDR3 protein: ASSLNSNQPQH
V gene: TRBV11-2; CDR3 protein: ASSLGRDRTYNEQF
V gene: TRBV27; CDR3 protein: ASSIQGASDNEQF
V gene: TRBV11-2; CDR3 protein: ASSLLPLNTEAF
V gene: TRBV5-1; CDR3 protein: ASSLVQGRHNEQF
V gene: TRBV6-5; CDR3 protein: ASSYSTAGEQF
V gene: TRBV28; CDR3 protein: ASSSQGVGRRTGELF
V gene: TRBV9; CDR3 protein: ASSIGQGWVEQY
V gene: TRBV30; CDR3 protein: AWSATGGYSGYT
V gene: TRBV6-6; CDR3 protein: ASSYSSGGAQNEQY
V gene: TRBV19; CDR3 protein: ASSPAGFTTEAF
V gene: TRBV6-5; CDR3 protein: ASSYSSGYNEKLF
V gene: TRBV6-1; CDR3 protein: ASSDPYLDTQY
V gene: TRBV19; CDR3 protein: ASNFGGGYT
V gene: TRBV28; CDR3 protein: ASSLPPGQRVDTQY
V gene: TRBV5-4; CDR3 protein: ASSLNSKNIQY
V gene: TRBV12-5; CDR3 protein: ASVPGNSYNSPLH
V gene: TRBV18; CDR3 protein: ASSPLGGPNTGELF
V gene: TRBV6-5; CDR3 protein: ASSYGTGNTEAF
V gene: TRBV30; CDR3 protein: AWSAGTGFF
V gene: TRBV30; CDR3 protein: AWSVAGGWNEQF
V gene: TRBV28; CDR3 protein: ASSFMAQIEAF
V gene: TRBV28; CDR3 protein: ASGLASGGWTGELF
V gene: TRBV7-9; CDR3 protein: ASSLEVREQY
V gene: TRBV11-2; CDR3 protein: ASSLAAGTASGGYT
V gene: TRBV19; CDR3 protein: ASSIPLTDTQY
V gene: TRBV30; CDR3 protein: AWSRGGPTGELF
V gene: TRBV30; CDR3 protein: AWSVTGRGATNEKLF
V gene: TRBV6-6; CDR3 protein: ASTEGAYGYT
V gene: TRBV5-1; CDR3 protein: ASSLGAGTNYGYT
V gene: TRBV2; CDR3 protein: ASRGQGAYEQY
V gene: TRBV30; CDR3 protein: AWSVAGQGHEQY
V gene: TRBV5-1; CDR3 protein: ASSSDRGRVDGYT
V gene: TRBV6-4; CDR3 protein: ASSEASGGAYNEQF
V gene: TRBV7-2; CDR3 protein: ASSSPGLAGGQETQY
V gene: TRBV4-2; CDR3 protein: ASSQDNGQTYGYT